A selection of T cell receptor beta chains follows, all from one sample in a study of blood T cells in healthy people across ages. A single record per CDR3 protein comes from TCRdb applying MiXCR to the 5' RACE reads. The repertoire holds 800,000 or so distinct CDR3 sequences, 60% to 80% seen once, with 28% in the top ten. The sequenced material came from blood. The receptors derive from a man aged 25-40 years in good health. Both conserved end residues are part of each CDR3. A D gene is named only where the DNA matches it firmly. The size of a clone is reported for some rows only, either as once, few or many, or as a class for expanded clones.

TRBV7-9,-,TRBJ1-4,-,TGTGCCAACAGCTCGACAGTCTATAATGAAAAACTGTTTTTT,CANSSTVYNEKLFF
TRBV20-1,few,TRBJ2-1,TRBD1,TGCAGTGCCCCCGGGACAGACTCTTACAATGAGCAGTTCTTC,CSAPGTDSYNEQFF
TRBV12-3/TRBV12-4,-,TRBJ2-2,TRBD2,TGTGCCAGCAGCTCCTCGAGCGGGGGGGCCACCGGGGAGCTGTTTTTT,CASSSSSGGATGELFF
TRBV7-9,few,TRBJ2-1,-,TGTGCCAGCAGCCAAACTAGACTTGAGCAGTTCTTC,CASSQTRLEQFF
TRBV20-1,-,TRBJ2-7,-,TGCAGTGCTAGAGATCGGGCCTCCCCCTACGAGCAGTACTTC,CSARDRASPYEQYF
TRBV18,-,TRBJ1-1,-,TGTGCCAGCTCACCAAATATCTTTCGCCAAGGGATGAACACTGAAGCTTTCTTT,CASSPNIFRQGMNTEAFF
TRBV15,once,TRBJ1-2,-,TGTGCCACCAGCACCTACGGGGAAGGTGCTGGTGGCTACACCTTC,CATSTYGEGAGGYTF
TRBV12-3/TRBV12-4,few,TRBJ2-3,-,TGTGCCAGCAGTCCGAATGGCGGGGGCAACACAGATACGCAGTATTTT,CASSPNGGGNTDTQYF
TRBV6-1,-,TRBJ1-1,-,TGTGCCAGCCTCGACGGGGGCCTGAGCACTGAAGCTTTCTTT,CASLDGGLSTEAFF
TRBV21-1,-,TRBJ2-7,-,TGTGCCAGCAGCAAAGCTCAACCATTGGGGCTTTCCTACGAGCAGTACTTC,CASSKAQPLGLSYEQYF
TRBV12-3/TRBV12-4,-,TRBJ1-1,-,TGTGCCAGCAGCCCCGACGCGCGTGAAGCTTTCTTT,CASSPDAREAFF
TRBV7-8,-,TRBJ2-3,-,TGTGCCAGCAGCTTAGACGGTTTAGGGTCTAGCACAGATACGCAGTATTTT,CASSLDGLGSSTDTQYF
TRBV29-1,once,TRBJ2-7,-,TGCAGCTTGGCCACGGGGGTCCTTTACAATGAGCAGTACTTC,CSLATGVLYNEQYF
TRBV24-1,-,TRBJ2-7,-,TGTGCCACCAGTCAATCCACGGCCTACGAGCAGTACTTC,CATSQSTAYEQYF
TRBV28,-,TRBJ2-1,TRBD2,TGTGCCAGCAGTTTATTGACTAGCGGGGGTAATGAGCAGTTCTTC,CASSLLTSGGNEQFF
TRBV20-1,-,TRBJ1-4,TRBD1,TGCAGTGCGGCGGGACAGGGGGATGAAAAACTGTTTTTT,CSAAGQGDEKLFF
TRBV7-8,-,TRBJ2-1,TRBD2,TGTGCCAGCAGCCCGGGACTAGCGGGGGGTCATTGGGGACAGTTCTTC,CASSPGLAGGHWGQFF